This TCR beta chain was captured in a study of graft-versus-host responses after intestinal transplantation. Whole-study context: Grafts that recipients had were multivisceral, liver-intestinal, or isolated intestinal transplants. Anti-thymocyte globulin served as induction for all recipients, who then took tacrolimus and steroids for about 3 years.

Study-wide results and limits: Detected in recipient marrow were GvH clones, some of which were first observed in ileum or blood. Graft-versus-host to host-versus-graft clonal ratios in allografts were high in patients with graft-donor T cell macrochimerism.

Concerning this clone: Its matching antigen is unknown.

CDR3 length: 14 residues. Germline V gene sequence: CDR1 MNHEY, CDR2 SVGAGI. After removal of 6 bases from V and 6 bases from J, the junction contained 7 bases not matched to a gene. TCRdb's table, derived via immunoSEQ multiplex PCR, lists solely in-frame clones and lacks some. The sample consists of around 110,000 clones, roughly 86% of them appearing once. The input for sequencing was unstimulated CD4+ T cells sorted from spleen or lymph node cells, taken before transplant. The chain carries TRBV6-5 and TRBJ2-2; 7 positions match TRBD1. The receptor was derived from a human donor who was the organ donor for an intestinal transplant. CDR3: CASSTKQGPGELFF. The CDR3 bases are TGTGCCAGCAGCACAAAACAGGGGCCCGGGGAGCTGTTTTTT.